The TCR beta chain described here comes from a study of shared clonotypes between healthy human individuals. Study overall: CD4 naive cells filled three plates per donor, CD4 memory three, CD8 naive two and CD8 memory one. Overall study findings and caveats: Of the naive CD4 clonotypes, around 4.7% were shared across several donors.

Both subsets, CD45RA+ naive and CD45RA-negative memory, were split from the CD4+ cells. This clone was recorded a few times. Its antigen is undetermined. V lost 6 bases to trimming and J lost 5 bases; unmatched junction nucleotides: 13. Germline assignment: CDR1 MDHEN and CDR2 SYDVKM. CDR3 length: 15 residues. Clones were read by immunoSEQ multiplex PCR, and TCRdb kept only the in-frame ones, dropping some. The sample consists of 150,000 to 200,000 clones, approximately 95% of them appearing once. Sequenced sample: naive CD4+ T cells sorted from blood. Subset here: CD45RA+ positively selected. This clonotype was sampled from a woman in her twenties or thirties in good health. V gene TRBV28 combines with J gene TRBJ2-7; TRBD1 agrees at 7 bases. The CDR3 DNA reads as TGTGCCAGCAGACTGCCGGGACAGTCTTCCCACGAGCAGTACTTC. It encodes CASRLPGQSSHEQYF.